This T cell receptor (beta chain) was sequenced during a study of T-cell reconstitution after alpha-beta-depleted transplantation in children. The study's findings and limits: About two months after transplant, alpha-beta T cells reportedly came from several hundred expanded graft clones. TCRbeta diversity was high at day 60 in some patients (a result of surviving recipient T cells and thymic progenitors). One year after transplant, T-cell counts and diversity came mostly from newly produced T cells.

A TCRbeta library incorporating unique molecular identifiers was prepared. TCRdb recomputed calls from the PCR reads with MiXCR, one row per CDR3 protein. This sample has just over 950,000 distinct CDR3 sequences, with less than 30% found just once. From germline, CDR1 is SGHVS and CDR2 FNYEAQ. V lost 5 bases to trimming and J lost 2 bases, with 11 bases between them. CDR3 length equals 14 residues. To note about this clonotype: Its antigen is not identified.

The receptor was isolated from a boy less than two years old who had a stem cell transplant for SCID, so the T cells may come from the graft donor. The V gene is TRBV7-6, the J gene TRBJ2-3; no reliable D call. This sample comprised PBMCs, mostly from graft donor cells, obtained 360 days after TCRalphabeta/CD19-depleted stem cell transplant. The CDR3 loop is CASSDEVYTDTQYF. In DNA form, the CDR3 reads TGTGCCAGCAGCGACGAAGTATACACAGATACGCAGTATTTT.